The clone carrying this TCR beta chain was seen only once. Treatment of the sample: around 19 received Ad26.COV2.S at low or high dose, single or two shots; roughly 5 received placebo; per-sample allocation not given. Collection of samples fell on day 63 after the first vaccine or placebo injection. The data derive from a study of Ad26.COV2.S vaccination and SARS-CoV-2 variants. The table came from immunoSEQ multiplex PCR; TCRdb's copy has only in-frame clones and leaves some out. The profile shows about 350,000 clones, roughly 87% of them singletons. The sample in question was peripheral blood, obtained in a trial of Ad26.COV2.S vaccine versus placebo. This TCR came from a person between 18 and 59 years old who received the Ad26.COV2.S COVID-19 vaccine or a placebo.

CDR3 residues: CASSLAGTSTDTQYF. The CDR3 DNA is TGCGCCAGCAGCTTGGCGGGGACTAGCACAGATACGCAGTATTTT. J is TRBJ2-3 and V is TRBV5-1, with D possibly TRBD2 on 6 matching bases. This CDR3 has 15 amino acids. Looked up from germline, CDR1 is SGHRS and CDR2 is YFSETQ. V lost 0 bases, J lost 0 bases, and 8 bases lay in between.